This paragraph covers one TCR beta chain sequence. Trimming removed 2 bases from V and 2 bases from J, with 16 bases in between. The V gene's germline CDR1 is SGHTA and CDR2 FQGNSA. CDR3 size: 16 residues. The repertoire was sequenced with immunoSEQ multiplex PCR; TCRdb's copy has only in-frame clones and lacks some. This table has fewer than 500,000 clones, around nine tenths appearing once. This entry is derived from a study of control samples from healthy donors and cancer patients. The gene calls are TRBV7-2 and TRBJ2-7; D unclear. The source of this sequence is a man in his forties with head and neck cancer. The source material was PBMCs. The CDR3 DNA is TGTGCCAGCAGCTTAAAGAGTTCACCTGTTGCCTACGAGCAGTACTTC. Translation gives CASSLKSSPVAYEQYF.